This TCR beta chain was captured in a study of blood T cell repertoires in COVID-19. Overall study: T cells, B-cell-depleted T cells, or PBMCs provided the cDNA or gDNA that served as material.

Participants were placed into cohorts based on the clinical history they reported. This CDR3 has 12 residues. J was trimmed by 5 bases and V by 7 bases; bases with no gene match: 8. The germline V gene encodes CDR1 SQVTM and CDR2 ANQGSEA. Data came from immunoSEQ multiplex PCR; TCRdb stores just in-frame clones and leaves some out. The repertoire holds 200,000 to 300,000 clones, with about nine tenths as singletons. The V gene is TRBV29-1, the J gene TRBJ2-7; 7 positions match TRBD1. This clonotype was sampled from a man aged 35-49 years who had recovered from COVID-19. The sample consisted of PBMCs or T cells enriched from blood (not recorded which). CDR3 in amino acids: CSGMRQGHEQYF. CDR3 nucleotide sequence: TGCAGCGGGATGAGACAGGGTCACGAGCAGTACTTC.